A single sample gave rise to the 25 T cell receptor beta chains below, sequenced in a study of blood T cells in healthy people across ages (dated by TCRdb to 2013 to 2016). The library relied on 5' RACE. Reads for this sample came from an Illumina HiSeq 2500. A second roughly 6 to 12 cycle PCR used a sample-barcoded 5' primer and a J-beta primer mix. TCRdb took the public reads, trimmed them with fastp at Q25, ran MiXCR for clone calling and kept in-frame beta chains. CDR3 protein sequences are deduplicated, and each keeps its most common genes and DNA. This sample has about 1.6 million distinct CDR3 sequences in its table, and roughly 32% of those were observed once. The ten largest make up 11% of the sample. The sequenced material came from blood. The receptors here all came from a woman aged 30 to 39 in good health.

The CDR3 sequence: CASEDEGEAFF. DNA for the CDR3: TGTGCCAGCGAAGACGAGGGGGAAGCTTTCTTT. This rearrangement joins TRBV2 to TRBJ1-1; D might be TRBD1 (5 bases). Between the trimmed V and J ends, which lost 8 bases and 8 bases, there was a span of 12 bases. This CDR3 region has 11 residues. Germline V gene data show CDR1 as SNHLY and CDR2 as FYNNEI.

This clonotype has at least ten counts. The J gene is TRBJ2-1, the V gene TRBV29-1; the match to TRBD1 covers 10 bases. Germline values: CDR1 SQVTM, CDR2 ANQGSEA. The CDR3 spans 14 residues. Trimming removed 5 bases from V and 6 bases from J; junction bases left unmatched: 7. DNA of the CDR3: TGCAGCGTTATCGGGACAGGGGAGGGCAATGAGCAGTTCTTC. Protein: CSVIGTGEGNEQFF.

V gene TRBV6-6 combines with J gene TRBJ1-2; D possibly corresponds to TRBD1 (5 bases). This CDR3 is 14 amino acids long. V lost 7 bases, J lost 8 bases, and 20 bases lay in between. Germline CDR1 reads MNHNY; CDR2 reads SVGAGI (reference sequence). CDR3 region: CASTPKNGGWGYTF. CDR3 bases: TGTGCCAGCACCCCAAAGAATGGGGGGTGGGGCTACACCTTC.

This clonotype was found a few times. The chain recombines TRBV7-9 with TRBJ1-1, with D possibly TRBD1 on 6 matching bases. Germline-derived CDR1 and CDR2 are SEHNR and FQNEAQ (reference sequence). This CDR3 comprises 15 residues. V was shortened by 5 bases and J by 1 base, with 14 bases between the two germline ends. CDR3: CASSPGGRGNTEAFF. For the CDR3, the DNA is TGTGCCAGCAGCCCTGGAGGCAGGGGGAACACTGAAGCTTTCTTT.

The V call is TRBV20-1, the J call TRBJ2-5, with TRBD2 identical over 9 bases. Germline values: CDR1 DFQATT, CDR2 SNEGSKA (reference sequence). The CDR3 extends over 18 amino acids. With V trimmed by 2 bases and J by 5 bases, 18 bases remained unmatched. The CDR3 reads CSARPSKGGSGSGETQYF. For the CDR3, the DNA is TGCAGTGCTAGACCCTCGAAAGGGGGTAGCGGGAGTGGGGAGACCCAGTACTTC.

Points on this clonotype: Germline and junction disagree at one end, which may indicate a read error. The chain combines TRBV27 with TRBJ2-7; the D gene is possibly TRBD2 (5 bases). Germline V CDR1 and CDR2: MNHEY, SMNVEV (reference sequence). The CDR3 is made up of 14 amino acids. DNA for the CDR3: TGTGCCAGCAATTTAGGAGGCCCTTCGAGCGAGCAGTACTTC. Translated, it gives CASNLGGPSSEQYF.

This clonotype was seen a few times. V is TRBV5-6 and J is TRBJ2-3, with D maybe TRBD2 (5 bases). Trimming took 1 base from V and 3 from J, leaving 18 bases between them. Germline V gene data show CDR1 as SGHDT and CDR2 as YYEEEE. This CDR3 has 17 residues. The CDR3 nucleotides read TGTGCCAGCAGCTTGCTTCGCAAGGGTACGGGAACAGATACGCAGTATTTT. It translates to CASSLLRKGTGTDTQYF.

This clonotype was detected a few times. The V and J genes are TRBV12-3 or TRBV12-4 and TRBJ1-1; no definite D call. Trimming took off 7 bases at V and 2 bases at J, with 14 bases between the two ends. CDR3 length equals 14 residues. CDR3 DNA: TGTGCCAGCAACCCCCCGGAGGGTAACACTGAAGCTTTCTTT. Residues: CASNPPEGNTEAFF.

This clonotype was seen repeatedly, ten times or more. The chain joins TRBV28 to TRBJ2-7; D perhaps matches TRBD1 (5 bases). This CDR3 is built from 12 residues. Per the germline V gene, CDR1 is MDHEN and CDR2 is SYDVKM. The ends were cut back, 7 bases at V and 0 bases at J, with 7 bases in the middle. CDR3 coding DNA: TGTGCCAGCACTAGGGGCTCCTACGAGCAGTACTTC. Its translation: CASTRGSYEQYF.

The table lists this clonotype with many counts. The V call is TRBV20-1, the J call TRBJ1-1, with TRBD1 as a possible D gene (5 bases). The CDR3 loop spans 16 amino acids. The V gene lost 6 bases and the J gene lost 1 base, with 21 bases spanning the gap. Germline V lookup: CDR1 DFQATT, CDR2 SNEGSKA (reference sequence). The CDR3 coding sequence is TGCAGTGCCCCACGGGCTGGGGCCATACCGAACACTGAAGCTTTCTTT. It is translated as CSAPRAGAIPNTEAFF.

On this clonotype itself: One end of the junction varies from germline; a read error may be responsible. V is TRBV7-2 and J is TRBJ2-7; 7 bases are shared with TRBD1. Germline values: CDR1 SGHTA, CDR2 FQGNSA. This CDR3 spans 13 amino acids. The CDR3: CAGSLGGPYKQYF. The CDR3 nucleotides read TGTGCCGGCAGCTTAGGGGGCCCCTACAAGCAGTACTTC.

This clonotype was observed a few times. The chain combines TRBV29-1 with TRBJ1-4; 7 bases are a match to TRBD1. V shed 7 bases and J 8 bases; nucleotides not matched to a gene: 16. Germline V gene lookup returns CDR1 SQVTM and CDR2 ANQGSEA. This CDR3 has 15 residues. CDR3 nucleotide sequence: TGCAGCGGCCTGACAGGGTTGGGTATTGGCGAAAAACTGTTTTTT. Amino acid sequence: CSGLTGLGIGEKLFF.

The chain recombines TRBV28 with TRBJ2-7; D might be TRBD1 (6 bases). Looked up from germline, CDR1 is MDHEN and CDR2 is SYDVKM. V was pared by 4 bases and J by 2 bases, with 15 bases between. This CDR3 has 15 residues. The DNA of the CDR3 is TGTGCCAGCAGTTCCTGGTTAGGGACAACCTACGAGCAGTACTTC. Amino acids: CASSSWLGTTYEQYF.

V and J are TRBV27 and TRBJ2-5; possible D gene TRBD2, 6 bases. The CDR3 is 13 amino acids. Trimming took 6 bases from V and 3 from J, leaving 11 bases between them. From germline, CDR1 is MNHEY and CDR2 SMNVEV (reference sequence). The CDR3 sequence: CASSQDYEETQYF. The CDR3 nucleotides read TGTGCCAGCAGCCAGGACTATGAAGAGACCCAGTACTTC.

The chain recombines TRBV7-2 with TRBJ2-7, with 7 bases lining up with TRBD1. CDR1 is SGHTA and CDR2 is FQGNSA in the germline V gene. This CDR3 contains 15 residues. The V and J ends lost 1 base and 7 bases, in that order; junction bases with no gene match: 10. CDR3 sequence (DNA): TGTGCCAGCAGCTTAGGGGGGACAGTAACCGGGGAGCAGTACTTC. It specifies CASSLGGTVTGEQYF.

This clonotype was observed many times. The J gene is TRBJ1-2, the V gene TRBV4-2; 7 nucleotides match TRBD1. The CDR3 sequence is 15 residues long. Germline-derived CDR1 and CDR2 are LGHNA and YNFKEQ. Losses at the gene ends were 1 base for V and 8 bases for J; bases not matched to a gene: 10. The CDR3 DNA follows: TGTGCCAGCAGCCAAGTAGGGGGACAGTTCCTCGGCTACACCTTC. Its protein is CASSQVGGQFLGYTF.

Comments on this clonotype: An end of the junction differs from the germline gene, which may be a read error. The chain employs TRBV6-5 and TRBJ2-2; TRBD2 agrees at 7 bases. Germline lookup yields CDR1 MNHEY and CDR2 SVGAGI. The CDR3 has 13 residues. CDR3 amino acids: CASSWDWGGEPFF. DNA for the CDR3: TGTGCCAGCAGTTGGGACTGGGGGGGGGAGCCGTTTTTT.

The chain uses TRBV5-1 and TRBJ1-4; TRBD1 aligns across 8 bases. Germline V gene data show CDR1 as SGHRS and CDR2 as YFSETQ. Germline trimming cut 0 bases from V and 7 bases from J; bases unmatched to any gene: 8. The CDR3 sequence is 16 residues long. CDR3 nucleotide sequence: TGCGCCAGCAGCTTGGGTACGAGACAGGGGACTGAAAAACTGTTTTTT. Translated, it gives CASSLGTRQGTEKLFF.

The rearrangement uses TRBV15 and TRBJ1-2, with D unresolved. Germline CDR1 is LNHNV and CDR2 is YYDKDF (reference sequence). This CDR3 comprises 15 residues. With 3 bases removed from V and 10 bases from J, the gap between germline ends came to 21 bases. The CDR3 region is CATSRGEGTLGFYTF. The DNA for the CDR3 is TGTGCCACCAGCAGGGGAGAGGGTACTCTAGGTTTCTACACCTTC. Full variable domain (remainder filled in from reference TRBV15 and TRBJ1-2): DAMVIQNPRYQVTQFGKPVTLSCSQTLNHNVMYWYQQKSSQAPKLLFHYYDKDFNNEADTPDNFQSRRPNTSFCFLDIRSPGLGDTAMYLCATSRGEGTLGFYTFGSGTRLTVV.

This clonotype was detected only a few times. V usage is TRBV2 and J usage is TRBJ2-3; a weak D match, TRBD2 (5 bases). The CDR3 sequence is 14 residues long. Germline loops: CDR1 SNHLY, CDR2 FYNNEI. The V end lost 2 bases, the J end lost 5 bases, and 11 bases lay between the germline ends. CDR3 coding DNA: TGTGCCAGCAGTGAATCGGGGTGGGGAGATACGCAGTATTTT. Translated: CASSESGWGDTQYF.

With respect to this clonotype: The junction differs from germline at one of its ends, possibly a read error. The rearrangement uses TRBV5-5 and TRBJ1-5; D is unclear. Per the germline V gene, CDR1 is SGHKS and CDR2 is YYEKEE (reference sequence). This CDR3 contains 14 residues. The CDR3 here is CASSSLVTNQPRHF. The CDR3 DNA follows: TGTGCCAGCAGCTCACTGGTCACGAATCAGCCCCGGCATTTT.

The chain combines TRBV18 with TRBJ2-4, with unresolved D. TRBJ2-7 matches the DNA end more closely, so the J call is doubtful. Germline values: CDR1 KGHSH, CDR2 LQKENI. The CDR3 consists of 13 residues. The CDR3 DNA is TGTGCCAGCTCACCGCCCACCAGGCACGAGCAGTACTTC. Its protein is CASSPPTRHEQYF.

This clonotype was recorded many times. The chain joins TRBV5-1 to TRBJ2-5; 8 bases align to TRBD2. The CDR3 has 15 amino acids. The junction had 7 bases not matched to a gene; V was cut back by 2 bases and J by 4 bases. The germline V gene encodes CDR1 SGHRS and CDR2 YFSETQ. Written as DNA, the CDR3 is TGCGCCAGCAGCTTACAGCGGGGGATGGGAGAGACCCAGTACTTC. It yields the protein CASSLQRGMGETQYF.

This clonotype was counted only a few times. The V and J genes are TRBV20-1 and TRBJ2-7, with D maybe TRBD1 (6 bases). Per germline, CDR1 DFQATT and CDR2 SNEGSKA (reference sequence). The CDR3 sequence is 13 residues long. The V gene lost 4 bases and the J gene lost 3 bases, with 13 bases spanning the gap. The CDR3 loop is CSATRTDYYEQYF. The CDR3 DNA reads TGCAGTGCTACCCGGACAGACTACTACGAGCAGTACTTC.

This chain links TRBV6-5 with TRBJ2-2; weak D call: TRBD1 (5 bases). The CDR3 has 19 residues. CDR1 is MNHEY and CDR2 is SVGAGI in the germline V gene. V dropped 2 bases and J dropped 1 base, with 20 bases sitting between them. The CDR3 region is CASSYRGDAEPKNTGELFF. The CDR3 DNA sequence: TGTGCCAGCAGTTACAGGGGTGACGCGGAACCGAAGAACACCGGGGAGCTGTTTTTT.